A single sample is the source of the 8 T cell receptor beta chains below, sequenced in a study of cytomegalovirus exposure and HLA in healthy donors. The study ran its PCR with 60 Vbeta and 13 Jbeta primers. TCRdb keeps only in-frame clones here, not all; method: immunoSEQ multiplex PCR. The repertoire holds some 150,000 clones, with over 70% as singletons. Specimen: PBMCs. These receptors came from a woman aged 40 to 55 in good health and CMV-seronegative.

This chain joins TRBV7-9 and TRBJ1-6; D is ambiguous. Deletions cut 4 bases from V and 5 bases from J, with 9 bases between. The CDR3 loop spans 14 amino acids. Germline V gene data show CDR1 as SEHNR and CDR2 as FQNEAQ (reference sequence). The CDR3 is CASSSGNNNSPLHF. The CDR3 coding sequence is TGTGCCAGCAGCTCCGGGAACAATAATTCACCCCTCCACTTT.

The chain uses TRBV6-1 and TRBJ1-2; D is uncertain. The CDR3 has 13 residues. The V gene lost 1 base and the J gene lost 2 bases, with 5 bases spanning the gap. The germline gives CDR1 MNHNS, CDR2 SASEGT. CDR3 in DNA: TGTGCCAGCAGTGAAGGGCCGAACTATGGCTACACCTTC. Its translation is CASSEGPNYGYTF.

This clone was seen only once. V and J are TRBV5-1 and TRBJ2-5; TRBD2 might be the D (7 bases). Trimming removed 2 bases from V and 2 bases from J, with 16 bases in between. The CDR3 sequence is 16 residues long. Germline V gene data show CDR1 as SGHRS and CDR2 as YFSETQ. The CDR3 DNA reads TGCGCCAGCAGCTTAGGGGGGGCAGGGGTTCAAGAGACCCAGTACTTC. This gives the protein CASSLGGAGVQETQYF. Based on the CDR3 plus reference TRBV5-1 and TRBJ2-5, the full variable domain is KAGVTQTPRYLIKTRGQQVTLSCSPISGHRSVSWYQQTPGQGLQFLFEYFSETQRNKGNFPGRFSGRQFSNSRSEMNVSTLELGDSALYLCASSLGGAGVQETQYFGPGTRLLVL.

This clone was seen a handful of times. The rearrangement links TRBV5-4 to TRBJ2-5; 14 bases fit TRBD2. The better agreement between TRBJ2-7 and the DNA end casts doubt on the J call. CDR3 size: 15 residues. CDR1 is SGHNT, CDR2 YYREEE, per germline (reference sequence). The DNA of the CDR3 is TGTGCCAGCAGCCTCCGGACTAGCGGGGGGCCCGAGCAGTACTTC. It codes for CASSLRTSGGPEQYF.

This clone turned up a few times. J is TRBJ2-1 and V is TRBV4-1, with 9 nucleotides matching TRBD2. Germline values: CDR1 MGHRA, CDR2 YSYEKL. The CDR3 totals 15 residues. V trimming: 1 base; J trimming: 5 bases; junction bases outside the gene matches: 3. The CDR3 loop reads CASSQGLAENNEQFF. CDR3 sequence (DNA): TGCGCCAGCAGCCAAGGACTAGCGGAGAACAATGAGCAGTTCTTC.

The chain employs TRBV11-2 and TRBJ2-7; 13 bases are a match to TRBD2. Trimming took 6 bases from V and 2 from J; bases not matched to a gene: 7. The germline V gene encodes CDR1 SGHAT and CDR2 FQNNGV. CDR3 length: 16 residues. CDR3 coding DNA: TGTGCCAGCAGGGCCCCAGGGACTAGCGGGACCTACGAGCAGTACTTC. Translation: CASRAPGTSGTYEQYF.

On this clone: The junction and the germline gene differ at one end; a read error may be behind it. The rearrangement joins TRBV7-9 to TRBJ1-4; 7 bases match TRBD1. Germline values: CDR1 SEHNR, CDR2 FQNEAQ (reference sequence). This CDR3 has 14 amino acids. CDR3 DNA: TGTTCCAGCAGCCCAACAGGGGCCGAAGGTGAGCTGTTTTTT. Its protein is CSSSPTGAEGELFF.

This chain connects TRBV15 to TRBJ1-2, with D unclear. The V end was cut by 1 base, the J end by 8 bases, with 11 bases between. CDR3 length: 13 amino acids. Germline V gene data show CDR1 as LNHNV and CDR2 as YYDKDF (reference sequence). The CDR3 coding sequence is TGTGCCACCAGCAGAGCTCAGGCCAGCGGCTACACCTTC. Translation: CATSRAQASGYTF.